The 10 T cell receptor beta chains presented below share a single source sample, sequenced in a study of blood T cell repertoires in COVID-19. Method: immunoSEQ multiplex PCR; TCRdb's copy keeps in-frame clones and lacks some. The table includes about 670,000 clones, 90% detected once. Input material: peripheral blood. These receptors all stem from a woman younger than 30 with acute or convalescent COVID-19.

The genes are TRBV5-6 and TRBJ1-2; tentatively, D is TRBD1 (5 bases). V dropped 0 bases and J dropped 3 bases, with 9 bases sitting between them. The CDR3 has 14 amino acids. Looked up from germline, CDR1 is SGHDT and CDR2 is YYEEEE. Here the CDR3 reads CASSLVGRDYGYTF. In nucleotides, the CDR3 is TGTGCCAGCAGCTTGGTGGGCAGGGACTATGGCTACACCTTC.

The sample holds one count of this clone. V usage is TRBV11-2 and J usage is TRBJ2-1, with D unclear. This CDR3 contains 17 residues. V dropped 5 bases and J dropped 2 bases, with 19 bases sitting between them. From germline, CDR1 is SGHAT and CDR2 FQNNGV. CDR3 in DNA: TGTGCCAGCAGCCGTGCCCGACTTTTAACCGCCTACAATGAGCAGTTCTTC. It is translated as CASSRARLLTAYNEQFF.

The chain has TRBV7-9 and TRBJ1-5; TRBD1 is a possible D gene (6 bases). The V and J ends lost 0 bases and 6 bases respectively, with 12 bases between them. The CDR3 spans 15 residues. The germline V gene encodes CDR1 SEHNR and CDR2 FQNEAQ (reference sequence). CDR3 amino acids: CASSLAGQSGQPQHF. The CDR3 coding sequence is TGTGCCAGCAGCTTAGCTGGACAGTCCGGTCAGCCCCAGCATTTT. Looking up the rest from reference TRBV7-9 and TRBJ1-5 gives the full variable domain: DTGVSQNPRHKITKRGQNVTFRCDPISEHNRLYWYRQTLGQGPEFLTYFQNEAQLEKSRLLSDRFSAERPKGSFSTLEIQRTEQGDSAMYLCASSLAGQSGQPQHFGDGTRLSIL.

Remarks on this clone: Relative to the germline gene, one junction end is altered; a read error may explain this. V and J are TRBV5-1 and TRBJ1-1; 9 bases align to TRBD1. The CDR3 sequence is 14 residues long. In germline, CDR1 is SGHRS, CDR2 YFSETQ. The CDR3 nucleotides read TGCGCCAGCAGATTGGACAGGGGAGGCCCTGAAGCTTTCTTT. Its translation is CASRLDRGGPEAFF.

A single count supports this clone. V gene TRBV29-1 combines with J gene TRBJ1-2; 7 nucleotides line up with TRBD1. Per germline, CDR1 SQVTM and CDR2 ANQGSEA. The CDR3 contains 15 residues. V was clipped by 5 bases and J by 8 bases; unmatched bases: 17. This CDR3 reads CSVTDRDSINSGYTF. The CDR3, as DNA: TGCAGCGTTACCGACCGGGACAGCATAAATTCGGGCTACACCTTC.

Notes on this clone: This sample includes further DNA sequences coding for the same CDR3. The rearrangement joins TRBV5-6 to TRBJ2-3; 8 nucleotides line up with TRBD2. There are 14 residues in the CDR3. Germline values: CDR1 SGHDT, CDR2 YYEEEE. V shed 3 bases, J shed 4 bases, and the junction held 4 bases outside the gene matches. The CDR3 sequence is CASSSGLVADTQYF. CDR3 sequence (DNA): TGTGCCAGCAGCTCGGGACTAGTGGCAGATACGCAGTATTTT.

This clone has a handful of counts. The chain employs TRBV10-3 and TRBJ1-3, with D perhaps TRBD1 (6 bases). Trimming removed 5 bases from V and 4 bases from J, with 15 bases in between. Per the germline V gene, CDR1 is ENHRY and CDR2 is SYGVKD. The CDR3 is 15 residues long. CDR3 sequence reads: CAISPTGREGNTIYF. CDR3 in DNA: TGTGCCATCAGTCCTACAGGGAGGGAGGGAAACACCATATATTTT.

The chain employs TRBV11-1 and TRBJ2-7, with D unclear. The CDR3 loop spans 13 amino acids. V was clipped by 6 bases and J by 3 bases, with 12 bases between them. Germline V gene sequence: CDR1 SGHAT, CDR2 FQDESV (reference sequence). This CDR3 reads CASRTPSDYEQYF. Written as DNA, the CDR3 is TGTGCCAGCAGGACCCCAAGCGACTACGAGCAGTACTTC.

The J gene is TRBJ2-5, the V gene TRBV4-3; TRBD1 is a possible D gene (7 bases). Trimming left V 4 bases short and J 5 bases short, with 17 bases between. This CDR3 spans 15 amino acids. Germline values: CDR1 LGHNA, CDR2 YSLEER. The CDR3 sequence: CASSPLRGDGETQYF. The CDR3 DNA is TGCGCCAGCAGCCCGCTCAGGGGGGACGGGGAGACCCAGTACTTC.

The chain joins TRBV25-1 to TRBJ2-2; TRBD2 aligns across 13 bases. CDR3 length: 13 amino acids. CDR1 is MGHDK, CDR2 SYGVNS, per germline. Losses at the gene ends were 8 bases for V and 9 bases for J; bases not matched to a gene: 3. The CDR3 sequence is CASGTSGARELFF. CDR3 nucleotide sequence: TGTGCCAGCGGGACTAGCGGGGCCCGGGAGCTGTTTTTT.